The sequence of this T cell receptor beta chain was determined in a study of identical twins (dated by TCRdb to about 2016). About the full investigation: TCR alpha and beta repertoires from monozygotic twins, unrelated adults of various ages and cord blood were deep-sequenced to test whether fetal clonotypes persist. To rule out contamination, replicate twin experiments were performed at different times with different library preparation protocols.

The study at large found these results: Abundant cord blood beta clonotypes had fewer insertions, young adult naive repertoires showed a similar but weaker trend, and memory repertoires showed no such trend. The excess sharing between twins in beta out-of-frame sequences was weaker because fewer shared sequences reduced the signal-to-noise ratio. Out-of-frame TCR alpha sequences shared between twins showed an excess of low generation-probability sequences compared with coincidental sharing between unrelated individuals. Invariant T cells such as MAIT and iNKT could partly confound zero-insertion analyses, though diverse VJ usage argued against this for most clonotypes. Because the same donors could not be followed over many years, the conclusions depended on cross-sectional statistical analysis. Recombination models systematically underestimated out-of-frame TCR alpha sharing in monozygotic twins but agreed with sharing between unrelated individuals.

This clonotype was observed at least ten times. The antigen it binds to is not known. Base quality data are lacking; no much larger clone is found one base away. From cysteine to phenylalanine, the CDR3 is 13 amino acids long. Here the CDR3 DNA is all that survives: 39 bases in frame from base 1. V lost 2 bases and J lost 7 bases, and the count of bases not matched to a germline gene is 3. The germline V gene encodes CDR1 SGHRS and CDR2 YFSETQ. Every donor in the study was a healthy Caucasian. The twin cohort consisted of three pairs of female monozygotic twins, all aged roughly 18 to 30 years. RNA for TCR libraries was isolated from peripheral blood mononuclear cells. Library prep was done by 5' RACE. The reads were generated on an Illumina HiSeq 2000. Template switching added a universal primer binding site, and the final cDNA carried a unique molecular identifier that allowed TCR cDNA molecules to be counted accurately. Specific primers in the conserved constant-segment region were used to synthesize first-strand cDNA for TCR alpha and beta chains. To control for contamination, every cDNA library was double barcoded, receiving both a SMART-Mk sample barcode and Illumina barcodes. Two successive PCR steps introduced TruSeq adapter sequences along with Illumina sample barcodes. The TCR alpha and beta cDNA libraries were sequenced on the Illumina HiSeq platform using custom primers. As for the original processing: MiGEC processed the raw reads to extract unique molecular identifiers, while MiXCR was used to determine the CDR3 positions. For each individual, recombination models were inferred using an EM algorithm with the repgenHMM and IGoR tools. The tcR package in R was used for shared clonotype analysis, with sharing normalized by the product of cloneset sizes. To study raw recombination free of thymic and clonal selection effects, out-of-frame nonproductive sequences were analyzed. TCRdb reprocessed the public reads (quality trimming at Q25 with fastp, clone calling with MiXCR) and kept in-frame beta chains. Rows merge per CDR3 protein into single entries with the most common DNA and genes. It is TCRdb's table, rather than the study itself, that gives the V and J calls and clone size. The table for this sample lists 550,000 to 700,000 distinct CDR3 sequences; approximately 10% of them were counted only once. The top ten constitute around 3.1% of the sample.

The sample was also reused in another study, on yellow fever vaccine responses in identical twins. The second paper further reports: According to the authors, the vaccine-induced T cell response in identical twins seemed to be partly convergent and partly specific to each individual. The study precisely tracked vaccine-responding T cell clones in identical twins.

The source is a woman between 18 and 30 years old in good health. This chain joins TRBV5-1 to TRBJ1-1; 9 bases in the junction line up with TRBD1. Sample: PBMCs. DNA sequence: TGCGCCAGCAGCTTACAGGACAGGGGTGAAGCTTTCTTT. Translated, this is CASSLQDRGEAFF.